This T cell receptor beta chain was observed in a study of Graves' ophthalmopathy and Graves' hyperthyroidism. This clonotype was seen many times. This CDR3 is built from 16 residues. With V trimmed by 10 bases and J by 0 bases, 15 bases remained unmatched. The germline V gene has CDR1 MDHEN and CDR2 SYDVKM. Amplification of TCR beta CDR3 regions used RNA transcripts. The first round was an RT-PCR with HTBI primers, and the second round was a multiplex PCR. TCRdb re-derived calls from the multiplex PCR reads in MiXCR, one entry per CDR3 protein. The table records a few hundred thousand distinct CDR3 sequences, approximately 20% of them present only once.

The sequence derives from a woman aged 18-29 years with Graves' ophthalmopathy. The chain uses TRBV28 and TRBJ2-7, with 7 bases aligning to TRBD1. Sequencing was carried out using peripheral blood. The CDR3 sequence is CATTPPPGQRSYEQYF. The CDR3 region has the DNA TGTGCCACCACACCCCCGCCGGGACAGCGCTCCTACGAGCAGTACTTC.